This entry is about one T cell receptor beta chain. These data belong to a study of blood T cell repertoires in COVID-19. Study summary: COVID-19 samples from acute and convalescent phases originated in the United States, Italy and Spain. T cells, B-cell-depleted T cells, or PBMCs supplied cDNA or gDNA.

Looked up from germline, CDR1 is MNHNS and CDR2 is SASEGT. V was clipped by 3 bases and J by 7 bases, with 10 bases between them. This CDR3 spans 14 amino acids. Original handling: Quantification of nucleated cells was approximated via reference gene primer amplification. Clones were sequenced by immunoSEQ multiplex PCR, and TCRdb holds only the in-frame ones, with some missing. V and J calls and clone size are as listed in that table; D and trimming were resolved from the DNA. The table includes 200,000 or so clones, roughly 80% detected once. The rearrangement links TRBV6-1 to TRBJ1-6; D call uncertain. Sequencing input: peripheral blood. This TCR came from a woman in her thirties with acute or convalescent COVID-19. Here the CDR3 DNA reads TGTGCCAGCAGTGATGAAGTGAGGAATTCACCCCTCCACTTT. Protein product: CASSDEVRNSPLHF.